The rows below give T cell receptor beta chains drawn from one sample of a study of identical twins. One entry per CDR3 protein results from TCRdb running MiXCR on the 5' RACE reads. The repertoire includes about 240,000 distinct CDR3 sequences, roughly 12% of them detected once, and 4% to 5% sits in the top ten. These data also formed part of another study, on yellow fever vaccine responses in identical twins.

What was sequenced was memory (CD45RO+) T cells sorted from blood. The source is a woman between 18 and 30 years old in good health. Each CDR3 is given with its conserved first and last residue. D genes are given only for firm matches. Not every row has a clone size; where given, it reads once, few, many or a size class.

clone_size: few
j_call: TRBJ2-2
v_call: TRBV12-3/TRBV12-4
d_call: TRBD1
cdr3_aa: CASSWDRSTGELFF
cdr3_nt: TGTGCCAGCAGTTGGGACAGAAGCACCGGGGAGCTGTTTTTT

clone_size: .
j_call: TRBJ2-1
v_call: TRBV28
d_call: .
cdr3_aa: CASSLSWTDRYDEQFF
cdr3_nt: TGTGCCAGCAGTTTATCTTGGACAGATCGGTACGATGAGCAGTTCTTC

clone_size: .
j_call: TRBJ2-7
v_call: TRBV6-1
d_call: .
cdr3_aa: CASSQLTPMNRYEQYF
cdr3_nt: TGTGCCAGCAGTCAACTGACTCCGATGAACCGCTACGAGCAGTACTTC

clone_size: .
j_call: TRBJ1-6
v_call: TRBV7-2
d_call: .
cdr3_aa: CASSLTGSWDNSPLHF
cdr3_nt: TGTGCCAGCAGCTTAACTGGGAGCTGGGATAATTCACCCCTCCACTTT

clone_size: .
j_call: TRBJ2-5
v_call: TRBV11-2
d_call: TRBD2
cdr3_aa: CASSRGTSGTHGGTQYF
cdr3_nt: TGTGCCAGCAGCCGGGGGACTAGCGGGACCCACGGGGGGACCCAGTACTTC

clone_size: .
j_call: TRBJ2-1
v_call: TRBV4-3
d_call: .
cdr3_aa: CASSQDGKPLVF
cdr3_nt: TGCGCCAGCAGCCAAGACGGCAAACCTTTGGTCTTC

clone_size: .
j_call: TRBJ2-7
v_call: TRBV29-1
d_call: TRBD1
cdr3_aa: CSAPRVTGSYEQYF
cdr3_nt: TGCAGCGCCCCCAGGGTGACAGGGTCCTACGAGCAGTACTTC

clone_size: many
j_call: TRBJ2-7
v_call: TRBV20-1
d_call: TRBD2
cdr3_aa: CSARTQTRGLAGTYEQYF
cdr3_nt: TGCAGTGCTAGAACTCAAACTCGAGGACTAGCGGGGACCTACGAGCAGTACTTC

clone_size: few
j_call: TRBJ1-3
v_call: TRBV10-3
d_call: .
cdr3_aa: CAIQGVSGNTIYF
cdr3_nt: TGTGCCATCCAGGGTGTGTCTGGAAACACCATATATTTT

clone_size: many
j_call: TRBJ1-3
v_call: TRBV9
d_call: TRBD1
cdr3_aa: CASSVGTGGSGNTIYF
cdr3_nt: TGTGCCAGCAGCGTTGGGACAGGGGGATCTGGAAACACCATATATTTT

clone_size: many
j_call: TRBJ2-1
v_call: TRBV24-1
d_call: TRBD2
cdr3_aa: CATGTSGRNEQFF
cdr3_nt: TGTGCCACCGGGACTAGCGGAAGAAATGAGCAGTTCTTC

clone_size: few
j_call: TRBJ2-5
v_call: TRBV20-1
d_call: .
cdr3_aa: CKGGGEWGGF
cdr3_nt: TGCAAAGGAGGGGGAGAGTGGGGAGGGTTC

clone_size: .
j_call: TRBJ1-4
v_call: TRBV5-6
d_call: .
cdr3_aa: CASSGRGQGVEKLFF
cdr3_nt: TGTGCCAGCAGCGGGCGAGGCCAGGGCGTGGAAAAACTGTTTTTT

clone_size: .
j_call: TRBJ1-1
v_call: TRBV6-1
d_call: TRBD1
cdr3_aa: CASSEDLQGREAFF
cdr3_nt: TGTGCCAGCAGTGAAGATTTACAGGGGAGGGAAGCTTTCTTT

clone_size: .
j_call: TRBJ2-4
v_call: TRBV29-1
d_call: .
cdr3_aa: CSVVRVEVAKNIQYF
cdr3_nt: TGCAGCGTTGTTCGGGTGGAAGTAGCCAAAAACATTCAGTACTTC

clone_size: few
j_call: TRBJ2-7
v_call: TRBV20-1
d_call: TRBD2
cdr3_aa: CSARYGRLGYEQYF
cdr3_nt: TGCAGTGCTAGATACGGGAGGCTCGGGTACGAGCAGTACTTC

clone_size: .
j_call: TRBJ2-1
v_call: TRBV2
d_call: TRBD1
cdr3_aa: CTSSEDRVGNEQFF
cdr3_nt: TGTACCAGCAGTGAGGACAGGGTAGGGAATGAGCAGTTCTTC

clone_size: few
j_call: TRBJ2-1
v_call: TRBV27
d_call: .
cdr3_aa: CASSLAPASNEQFF
cdr3_nt: TGTGCCAGCAGTTTGGCTCCTGCCTCCAATGAGCAGTTCTTC

clone_size: .
j_call: TRBJ2-7
v_call: TRBV20-1
d_call: .
cdr3_aa: CSARDIDFPYEQYF
cdr3_nt: TGCAGTGCTAGAGATATCGACTTTCCCTACGAGCAGTACTTC

clone_size: many
j_call: TRBJ1-2
v_call: TRBV5-1
d_call: .
cdr3_aa: CASSFTAGDYGYTF
cdr3_nt: TGCGCCAGCAGCTTCACCGCGGGCGACTATGGCTACACCTTC

clone_size: few
j_call: TRBJ2-7
v_call: TRBV20-1
d_call: .
cdr3_aa: CSAMGGFEQYF
cdr3_nt: TGCAGTGCCATGGGGGGCTTCGAGCAGTACTTC

clone_size: .
j_call: TRBJ2-1
v_call: TRBV7-9
d_call: TRBD2
cdr3_aa: CASSRAGGRPNEQFF
cdr3_nt: TGTGCCAGCAGCCGAGCGGGAGGCAGACCCAATGAGCAGTTCTTC

clone_size: few
j_call: TRBJ2-1
v_call: TRBV7-8
d_call: TRBD1
cdr3_aa: CASSSSRSGTGETNEQFF
cdr3_nt: TGTGCCAGCAGCTCCTCCAGGTCGGGGACAGGGGAAACCAATGAGCAGTTCTTC

clone_size: many
j_call: TRBJ2-5
v_call: TRBV6-1
d_call: .
cdr3_aa: CASAAVLGQETQYF
cdr3_nt: TGTGCCAGTGCAGCGGTACTCGGACAAGAGACCCAGTACTTC

clone_size: .
j_call: TRBJ1-2
v_call: TRBV6-2/TRBV6-3
d_call: TRBD1
cdr3_aa: CASRRPAGTGVYGYTF
cdr3_nt: TGTGCCAGCAGACGTCCTGCCGGGACAGGGGTATATGGCTACACCTTC

clone_size: few
j_call: TRBJ1-5
v_call: TRBV28
d_call: TRBD1
cdr3_aa: CASSLRGTGGRQPQHF
cdr3_nt: TGTGCCAGCAGTCTCCGGGGGACAGGAGGACGGCAGCCCCAGCATTTT

clone_size: .
j_call: TRBJ2-2
v_call: TRBV20-1
d_call: TRBD1
cdr3_aa: CSALDRGDTGELFF
cdr3_nt: TGCAGTGCTCTTGACAGGGGGGACACCGGGGAGCTGTTTTTT

clone_size: .
j_call: TRBJ2-7
v_call: TRBV12-3/TRBV12-4
d_call: .
cdr3_aa: CASSLDRAHEQYF
cdr3_nt: TGTGCCAGCAGTTTAGACAGGGCCCACGAGCAGTACTTC

clone_size: .
j_call: TRBJ1-3
v_call: TRBV6-1
d_call: TRBD1
cdr3_aa: CASRGQGGSGNTIYF
cdr3_nt: TGTGCCAGCAGAGGACAGGGTGGGTCTGGAAACACCATATATTTT

clone_size: many
j_call: TRBJ2-7
v_call: TRBV5-1
d_call: .
cdr3_aa: CASSSDNRLIYEQYF
cdr3_nt: TGCGCCAGCAGCTCGGACAACCGTTTGATCTACGAGCAGTACTTC

clone_size: many
j_call: TRBJ2-3
v_call: TRBV3-1
d_call: .
cdr3_aa: CASSQAAITDTQYF
cdr3_nt: TGTGCCAGCAGCCAAGCGGCCATCACAGATACGCAGTATTTT

clone_size: many
j_call: TRBJ2-1
v_call: TRBV7-8
d_call: TRBD1
cdr3_aa: CASSLIQGPVNEQFF
cdr3_nt: TGTGCCAGCAGCTTAATACAGGGGCCGGTCAATGAGCAGTTCTTC

clone_size: .
j_call: TRBJ1-2
v_call: TRBV5-6
d_call: TRBD1
cdr3_aa: CASSTAGTGNLYGYTF
cdr3_nt: TGTGCCAGCAGCACCGCCGGGACAGGGAACCTCTATGGCTACACCTTC

clone_size: .
j_call: TRBJ1-6
v_call: TRBV3-1
d_call: .
cdr3_aa: CASSQGMQNSPLHF
cdr3_nt: TGTGCCAGCAGCCAGGGTATGCAGAATTCACCCCTCCACTTT

clone_size: many
j_call: TRBJ1-2
v_call: TRBV28
d_call: .
cdr3_aa: CASSLPGTYNYGYTF
cdr3_nt: TGTGCCAGCAGTCTCCCCGGGACTTACAACTATGGCTACACCTTC

clone_size: many
j_call: TRBJ2-7
v_call: TRBV15
d_call: TRBD1
cdr3_aa: CATSFQGADEQYF
cdr3_nt: TGTGCCACCAGCTTTCAGGGGGCTGACGAGCAGTACTTC

clone_size: many
j_call: TRBJ2-1
v_call: TRBV2
d_call: .
cdr3_aa: CASNPSGAFNEQFF
cdr3_nt: TGTGCCAGCAATCCCTCAGGGGCATTTAATGAGCAGTTCTTC

clone_size: few
j_call: TRBJ2-3
v_call: TRBV28
d_call: TRBD2
cdr3_aa: CASSFGGGGTDTQYF
cdr3_nt: TGTGCCAGCAGTTTTGGGGGGGGGGGCACAGATACGCAGTATTTT

clone_size: few
j_call: TRBJ2-3
v_call: TRBV24-1
d_call: .
cdr3_aa: CATSGGGQDTQYF
cdr3_nt: TGTGCCACCTCGGGGGGCGGTCAAGATACGCAGTATTTT

clone_size: .
j_call: TRBJ2-3
v_call: TRBV7-8
d_call: .
cdr3_aa: CASSFGTDSGTQYF
cdr3_nt: TGTGCCAGCAGCTTCGGAACAGACTCTGGTACGCAGTATTTT

clone_size: .
j_call: TRBJ2-6
v_call: TRBV4-3
d_call: .
cdr3_aa: CASSQDLDPGSGANVLTF
cdr3_nt: TGCGCCAGCAGCCAAGATCTCGACCCTGGCTCTGGGGCCAACGTCCTGACTTTC

clone_size: few
j_call: TRBJ2-3
v_call: TRBV5-1
d_call: .
cdr3_aa: CASSWNSVNTDTQYF
cdr3_nt: TGCGCCAGCAGCTGGAATAGCGTCAACACAGATACGCAGTATTTT

clone_size: .
j_call: TRBJ1-5
v_call: TRBV20-1
d_call: TRBD1
cdr3_aa: CSASTGEANQPQHF
cdr3_nt: TGCAGTGCTTCGACAGGGGAGGCCAATCAGCCCCAGCATTTT

clone_size: .
j_call: TRBJ2-5
v_call: TRBV30
d_call: .
cdr3_aa: CAWSGQETQYF
cdr3_nt: TGTGCCTGGAGTGGCCAAGAGACCCAGTACTTC

clone_size: .
j_call: TRBJ2-5
v_call: TRBV7-6
d_call: TRBD2
cdr3_aa: CASSRTGTSGSSETQYF
cdr3_nt: TGTGCCAGCAGCCGTACCGGGACTAGCGGGAGCTCAGAGACCCAGTACTTC

clone_size: few
j_call: TRBJ2-7
v_call: TRBV6-5
d_call: .
cdr3_aa: CASRQGTEQYF
cdr3_nt: TGTGCCAGCAGACAGGGTACCGAGCAGTACTTC

clone_size: .
j_call: TRBJ2-7
v_call: TRBV7-9
d_call: .
cdr3_aa: CASSLGTTSYEQYF
cdr3_nt: TGTGCCAGCAGCTTAGGAACTACGTCCTACGAGCAGTACTTC